This is a list of T cell receptor beta chains from one sample in a study of blood T cell repertoires in COVID-19. Data came from immunoSEQ multiplex PCR; TCRdb stores just in-frame clones and leaves some out. The sample contains approximately 100,000 clones, 69% of which appear only once. Sequenced material: peripheral blood. The receptors were gathered from a man of 80 years or more with acute or convalescent COVID-19. CDR3s include the opening cysteine and the closing phenylalanine or tryptophan. A D gene is named only where the DNA matches it firmly. The listing skips clone size in some rows; elsewhere it reads once, few, many or a size class.

j_call: TRBJ2-7
clone_size: few
v_call: TRBV6-2/TRBV6-3
d_call: TRBD2
cdr3_aa: CASSYSWEGFEQYF
cdr3_nt: TGTGCCAGCAGTTACTCGTGGGAGGGCTTCGAGCAGTACTTC

j_call: TRBJ2-5
clone_size: .
v_call: TRBV9
d_call: TRBD1
cdr3_aa: CASSATGSLGETQYF
cdr3_nt: TGTGCCAGCAGCGCGACAGGGTCGCTAGGGGAGACCCAGTACTTC

j_call: TRBJ2-5
clone_size: few
v_call: TRBV11-2
d_call: .
cdr3_aa: CASSKDILLETQYF
cdr3_nt: TGTGCCAGCAGCAAGGACATCCTTTTAGAGACCCAGTACTTC

j_call: TRBJ2-3
clone_size: .
v_call: TRBV19
d_call: .
cdr3_aa: CASIRGADTQYF
cdr3_nt: TGTGCCAGTATAAGAGGTGCAGATACGCAGTATTTT

j_call: TRBJ1-2
clone_size: .
v_call: TRBV28
d_call: .
cdr3_aa: CASLWQGQSGGYTF
cdr3_nt: TGTGCCAGCCTTTGGCAGGGCCAGTCGGGTGGCTACACCTTC

j_call: TRBJ1-1
clone_size: .
v_call: TRBV10-3
d_call: .
cdr3_aa: CAISTSSLPGSRPNTEAFF
cdr3_nt: TGTGCCATCAGTACCTCCTCCTTGCCCGGGTCGCGGCCAAACACTGAAGCTTTCTTT

j_call: TRBJ2-3
clone_size: few
v_call: TRBV6-1
d_call: .
cdr3_aa: CASSEEVAGTDTQYF
cdr3_nt: TGTGCCAGCAGTGAAGAAGTAGCGGGCACAGATACGCAGTATTTT

j_call: TRBJ2-2
clone_size: .
v_call: TRBV19
d_call: TRBD2
cdr3_aa: CASSPGTSGRVSNTGELFF
cdr3_nt: TGTGCCAGTAGTCCCGGGACTAGCGGGAGGGTATCGAACACCGGGGAGCTGTTTTTT

j_call: TRBJ2-1
clone_size: .
v_call: TRBV6-1
d_call: TRBD2
cdr3_aa: CASSERQAGRNEQFF
cdr3_nt: TGTGCCAGCAGTGAGAGGCAAGCGGGAAGAAATGAGCAGTTCTTC

j_call: TRBJ1-4
clone_size: .
v_call: TRBV5-6
d_call: .
cdr3_aa: CASSWGGQPTNEKLFF
cdr3_nt: TGTGCCAGCAGCTGGGGGGGCCAGCCAACTAATGAAAAACTGTTTTTT

j_call: TRBJ2-7
clone_size: .
v_call: TRBV6-2/TRBV6-3
d_call: TRBD2
cdr3_aa: CASSYSSAAGGPSEQYF
cdr3_nt: TGTGCCAGCAGTTACTCGAGCGCAGCGGGAGGGCCTTCCGAGCAGTACTTC

j_call: TRBJ2-1
clone_size: once
v_call: TRBV11-2
d_call: TRBD1
cdr3_aa: CASSLDRGRFNEQFF
cdr3_nt: TGTGCCAGCAGCTTAGACAGGGGGCGCTTCAATGAGCAGTTCTTC

j_call: TRBJ2-1
clone_size: .
v_call: TRBV27
d_call: .
cdr3_aa: CASSLAGSAILYNEQFF
cdr3_nt: TGTGCCAGCAGTTTAGCGGGTAGCGCCATTCTTTACAATGAGCAGTTCTTC

j_call: TRBJ1-1
clone_size: .
v_call: TRBV4-1
d_call: TRBD1
cdr3_aa: CASSQEPTGGTEAFF
cdr3_nt: TGCGCCAGCAGCCAAGAACCTACAGGGGGGACTGAAGCTTTCTTT

j_call: TRBJ2-2
clone_size: few
v_call: TRBV4-1
d_call: .
cdr3_aa: CASSQGRTGTGELFF
cdr3_nt: TGCGCCAGCAGCCAAGGCAGGACGGGGACCGGGGAGCTGTTTTTT

j_call: TRBJ2-1
clone_size: .
v_call: TRBV27
d_call: TRBD1
cdr3_aa: CASSQGPGQLHNEQFF
cdr3_nt: TGTGCCAGCAGTCAGGGCCCGGGACAGCTACACAATGAGCAGTTCTTC

j_call: TRBJ2-1
clone_size: .
v_call: TRBV14
d_call: TRBD2
cdr3_aa: CASSFSGRYNEQFF
cdr3_nt: TGTGCCAGCAGCTTTAGCGGGAGATACAATGAGCAGTTCTTC

j_call: TRBJ2-7
clone_size: .
v_call: TRBV28
d_call: TRBD1
cdr3_aa: CASSRDRGYEQYF
cdr3_nt: TGTGCCAGCAGCCGGGACAGGGGCTACGAGCAGTACTTC

j_call: TRBJ2-6
clone_size: .
v_call: TRBV11-2
d_call: .
cdr3_aa: CASSLEVPSSGANVLTF
cdr3_nt: TGTGCCAGCAGCTTAGAAGTACCCAGCTCTGGGGCCAACGTCCTGACTTTC

j_call: TRBJ1-3
clone_size: .
v_call: TRBV5-1
d_call: TRBD1
cdr3_aa: CASSAGTGNSGNTIYF
cdr3_nt: TGCGCCAGCAGTGCCGGGACAGGGAATTCTGGAAACACCATATATTTT

j_call: TRBJ2-2
clone_size: .
v_call: TRBV18
d_call: TRBD1
cdr3_aa: CASSRTGDTGELFF
cdr3_nt: TGTGCCAGCTCACGGACAGGGGACACCGGGGAGCTGTTTTTT

j_call: TRBJ1-2
clone_size: .
v_call: TRBV19
d_call: TRBD1
cdr3_aa: CASSMKGQGLYGYTF
cdr3_nt: TGTGCCAGTAGTATGAAAGGACAGGGACTCTATGGCTACACCTTC

j_call: TRBJ2-2
clone_size: .
v_call: TRBV4-3
d_call: TRBD2
cdr3_aa: CASSLGLAGVGNTGELFF
cdr3_nt: TGCGCCAGCAGCTTGGGACTAGCGGGAGTTGGGAACACCGGGGAGCTGTTTTTT

j_call: TRBJ1-5
clone_size: .
v_call: TRBV19
d_call: .
cdr3_aa: CATTEKGNQPQHF
cdr3_nt: TGTGCCACGACAGAGAAGGGCAATCAGCCCCAGCATTTT

j_call: TRBJ1-2
clone_size: few
v_call: TRBV2
d_call: .
cdr3_aa: CASSETGNYGYTF
cdr3_nt: TGTGCCAGCAGTGAAACAGGGAACTATGGCTACACCTTC

j_call: TRBJ2-3
clone_size: many
v_call: TRBV5-1
d_call: TRBD2
cdr3_aa: CASRGGLGTDTQYF
cdr3_nt: TGCGCCAGCAGAGGGGGACTAGGCACAGATACGCAGTATTTT

j_call: TRBJ1-2
clone_size: medium-sized
v_call: TRBV11-2
d_call: .
cdr3_aa: CASSFGSGSNYGYTF
cdr3_nt: TGTGCCAGCAGTTTCGGATCAGGATCAAACTATGGCTACACCTTC

j_call: TRBJ2-5
clone_size: .
v_call: TRBV11-3
d_call: TRBD2
cdr3_aa: CASSLSGGGETQYF
cdr3_nt: TGTGCCAGCAGCTTATCCGGGGGGGGAGAGACCCAGTACTTC

j_call: TRBJ1-5
clone_size: .
v_call: TRBV2
d_call: .
cdr3_aa: CASRGQFNQPQHF
cdr3_nt: TGTGCCAGCAGAGGACAGTTCAATCAGCCCCAGCATTTT

j_call: TRBJ2-3
clone_size: .
v_call: TRBV5-1
d_call: TRBD1
cdr3_aa: CASSRRALGQGLDTQYF
cdr3_nt: TGCGCCAGCAGCCGGCGGGCCTTGGGACAGGGATTAGATACGCAGTATTTT

j_call: TRBJ2-7
clone_size: .
v_call: TRBV30
d_call: TRBD1
cdr3_aa: CAWSVHPPTGNDYEQYF
cdr3_nt: TGTGCCTGGAGTGTACACCCCCCGACAGGGAACGACTACGAGCAGTACTTC